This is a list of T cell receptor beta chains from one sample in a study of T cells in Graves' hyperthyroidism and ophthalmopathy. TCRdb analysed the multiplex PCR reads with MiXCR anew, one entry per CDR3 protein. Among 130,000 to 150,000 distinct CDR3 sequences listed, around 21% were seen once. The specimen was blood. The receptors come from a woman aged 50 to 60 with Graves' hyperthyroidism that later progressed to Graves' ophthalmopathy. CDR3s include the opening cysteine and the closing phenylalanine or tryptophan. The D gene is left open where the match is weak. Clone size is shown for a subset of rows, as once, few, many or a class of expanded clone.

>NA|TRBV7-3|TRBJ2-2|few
CASSLMPGWSAGELFF
TGTGCCAGCAGCTTAATGCCCGGATGGTCAGCGGGGGAGCTGTTTTTT
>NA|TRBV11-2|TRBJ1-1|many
CASSPRSGGAEAFF
TGTGCCAGCAGCCCAAGGTCAGGAGGCGCTGAAGCTTTCTTT
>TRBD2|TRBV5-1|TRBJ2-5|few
CASSTVAGEETQYF
TGCGCCAGCAGCACGGTAGCGGGAGAAGAGACCCAGTACTTC
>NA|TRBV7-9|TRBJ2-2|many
CASNPGELFF
TGTGCCAGCAACCCCGGGGAGCTGTTTTTT
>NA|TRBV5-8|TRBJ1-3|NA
CASSLAGSGNTIYF
TGTGCCAGCAGCTTGGCGGGCTCTGGAAACACCATATATTTT
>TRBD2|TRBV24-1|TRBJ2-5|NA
CATSDPTTSGRATQYF
TGTGCCACCAGTGACCCAACGACTAGCGGGAGAGCCACCCAGTACTTC
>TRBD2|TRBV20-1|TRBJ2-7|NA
CSAETSGSAYEQYF
TGCAGTGCAGAGACTAGCGGGAGTGCCTACGAGCAGTACTTC
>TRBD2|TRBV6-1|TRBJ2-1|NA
CASSDGLAYNEQFF
TGTGCCAGCAGTGATGGACTAGCCTACAATGAGCAGTTCTTC
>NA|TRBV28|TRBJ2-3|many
CASSYPLRQGGRDTQYF
TGTGCCAGCAGTTACCCCCTCCGTCAGGGAGGACGAGATACGCAGTATTTT
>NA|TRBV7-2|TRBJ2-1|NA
CASSLGGFYEQFF
TGTGCCAGCAGCTTAGGCGGATTTTATGAGCAGTTCTTC
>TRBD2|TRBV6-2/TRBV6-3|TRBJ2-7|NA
CARSYPIAGGPRGEQYF
TGTGCCAGAAGTTACCCAATAGCGGGAGGGCCTCGAGGCGAGCAGTACTTC
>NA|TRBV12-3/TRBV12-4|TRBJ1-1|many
CASGKGGNTEAFF
TGTGCCAGCGGGAAAGGGGGGAACACTGAAGCTTTCTTT
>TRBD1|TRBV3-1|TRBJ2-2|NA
CASSDRGPTGELFF
TGTGCCAGCAGCGACAGGGGGCCGACCGGGGAGCTGTTTTTT
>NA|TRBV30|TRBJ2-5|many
CAWNQGGWETQYF
TGTGCCTGGAATCAGGGCGGATGGGAGACCCAGTACTTC
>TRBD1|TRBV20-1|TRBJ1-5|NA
CSAASRDRFRDQPQHF
TGCAGTGCCGCGTCCCGGGACAGGTTTCGGGATCAGCCCCAGCATTTT
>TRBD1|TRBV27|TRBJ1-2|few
CASSTQTGQGYTF
TGTGCCAGCAGTACCCAGACAGGGCAGGGCTACACCTTC
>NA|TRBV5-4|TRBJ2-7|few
CASSPGLYSYEQYF
TGTGCCAGCAGCCCGGGACTGTACTCCTACGAGCAGTACTTC
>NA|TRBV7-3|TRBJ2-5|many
CASSLSKEETQYF
TGTGCCAGCAGCTTATCAAAGGAAGAGACCCAGTACTTC
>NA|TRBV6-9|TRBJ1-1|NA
CASSYGDYTEAFF
TGTGCCAGCAGTTACGGGGACTACACTGAAGCTTTCTTT
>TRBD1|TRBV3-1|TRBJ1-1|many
CASKRTGHTEAFF
TGTGCCAGCAAAAGGACAGGGCACACTGAAGCTTTCTTT
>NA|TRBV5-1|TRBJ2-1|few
CASSPASSYNEQFF
TGCGCCAGCAGTCCAGCCAGCTCCTACAATGAGCAGTTCTTC
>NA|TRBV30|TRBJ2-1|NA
CAWSGEGFEQFF
TGTGCCTGGAGTGGCGAGGGTTTTGAGCAGTTCTTC
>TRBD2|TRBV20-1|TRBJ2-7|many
CSALSGSAYEQYF
TGCAGTGCCCTGAGCGGGAGTGCCTACGAGCAGTACTTC
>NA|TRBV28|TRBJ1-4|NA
CASSKATPTEKLFF
TGTGCCAGCAGCAAGGCCACACCGACTGAAAAACTGTTTTTT
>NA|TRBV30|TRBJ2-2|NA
CAWSVWGVGELFF
TGTGCCTGGAGTGTGTGGGGGGTCGGGGAGCTGTTTTTT
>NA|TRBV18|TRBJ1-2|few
CASSPERDYGHTF
TGTGCCAGCTCACCTGAGCGGGATTACGGCCACACCTTC
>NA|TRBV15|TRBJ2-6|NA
CATSGDRAPSSGANVLTF
TGTGCCACCAGCGGTGACCGGGCCCCAAGCTCTGGGGCCAACGTCCTGACTTTC
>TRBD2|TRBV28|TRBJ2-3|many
CASSRTSGRADTQYF
TGTGCCAGCAGCCGAACTAGCGGGAGGGCAGATACGCAGTATTTT
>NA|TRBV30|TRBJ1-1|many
CAWSLRAANTEAFF
TGTGCCTGGAGCCTCAGGGCGGCGAACACTGAAGCTTTCTTT
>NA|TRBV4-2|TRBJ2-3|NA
CASSHVGLTISTDTQYF
TGTGCCAGCAGCCATGTGGGACTCACAATTTCCACAGATACGCAGTATTTT
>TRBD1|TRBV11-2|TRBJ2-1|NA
CASSLPGQGAYAPTNEQFF
TGTGCCAGCAGCTTACCGGGACAGGGGGCATACGCACCGACGAATGAGCAGTTCTTC
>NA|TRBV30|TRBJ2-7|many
CAWADSGGHEQYF
TGTGCCTGGGCGGACTCCGGGGGCCACGAGCAGTACTTC
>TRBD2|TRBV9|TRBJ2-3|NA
CASSVGGGRALSTQYF
TGTGCCAGCAGCGTGGGTGGCGGGAGGGCCCTTTCTACGCAGTATTTT
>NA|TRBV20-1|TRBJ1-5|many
CSARDTFNQPQHF
TGCAGTGCGCGAGATACGTTCAATCAGCCCCAGCATTTT
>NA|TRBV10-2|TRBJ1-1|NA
CASSDVSGRTEAFF
TGCGCCAGCAGTGATGTCAGCGGAAGGACTGAAGCTTTCTTT
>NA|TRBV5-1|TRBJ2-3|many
CASSLEAGSSDTQYF
TGCGCCAGCAGCTTGGAGGCGGGATCGTCAGATACGCAGTATTTT
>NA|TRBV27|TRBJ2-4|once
CASILQKNIQYF
TGTGCCAGCATCTTACAAAAAAACATTCAGTACTTC
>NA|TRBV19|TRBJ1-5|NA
CASSVPQGMGNQAQHF
TGTGCCAGTAGTGTCCCTCAGGGGATGGGCAATCAGGCCCAGCATTTT
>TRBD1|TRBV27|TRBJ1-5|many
CASSSEGAGVSSNQPQHF
TGTGCCAGCAGTTCAGAGGGGGCCGGGGTCTCTAGCAATCAGCCCCAGCATTTT
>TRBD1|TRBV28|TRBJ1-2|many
CASKVLTGGGYTF
TGTGCCAGCAAGGTCCTCACAGGGGGCGGCTACACCTTC
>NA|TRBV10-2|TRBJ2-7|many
CASSEPGLGPYEQYF
TGCGCCAGCAGTGAGCCGGGACTTGGGCCCTACGAGCAGTACTTC
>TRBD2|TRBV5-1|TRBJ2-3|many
CASSHIAGGDTQYF
TGCGCCAGCAGCCACATAGCGGGAGGAGATACGCAGTATTTT
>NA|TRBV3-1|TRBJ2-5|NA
CASSLSGDGKETQYF
TGTGCCAGCAGCTTGTCCGGGGATGGGAAAGAGACCCAGTACTTC
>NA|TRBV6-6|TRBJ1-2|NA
CASSYSGGRGMGGYTF
TGTGCCAGCAGTTACTCAGGCGGGAGGGGGATGGGTGGCTACACCTTC